This T cell receptor beta chain was recorded in a study of blood T cell repertoires in COVID-19. Study as a whole: The United States, Italy and Spain supplied acute and convalescent COVID-19 samples. PBMCs, B-cell-depleted T cells, or T cells were the source of the cDNA or gDNA that made up the material.

The CDR3 extends over 16 amino acids. Germline assignment: CDR1 MGHRA and CDR2 YSYEKL. V shed 2 bases and J shed 0 bases, with 13 bases lying between them. Authors' methods: Amplification with reference gene primers provided the estimates of nucleated cell counts. Profiled with immunoSEQ multiplex PCR; TCRdb holds only in-frame clones, not every one. V and J calls and clone size are given by that table; D and trimming were obtained from the DNA. Seen here are 200,000 or so clones, 80% to 85% observed once, and the top ten hold 4% to 6%. This chain links TRBV4-1 with TRBJ1-1, with a possible D match to TRBD1 (5 bases). The sample consisted of peripheral blood. The TCR comes from an older woman who had recovered from COVID-19. The CDR3 DNA reads as TGCGCCAGCAGCCAAACTAGGAGGGACGTGAACACTGAAGCTTTCTTT. Translated, it gives CASSQTRRDVNTEAFF.